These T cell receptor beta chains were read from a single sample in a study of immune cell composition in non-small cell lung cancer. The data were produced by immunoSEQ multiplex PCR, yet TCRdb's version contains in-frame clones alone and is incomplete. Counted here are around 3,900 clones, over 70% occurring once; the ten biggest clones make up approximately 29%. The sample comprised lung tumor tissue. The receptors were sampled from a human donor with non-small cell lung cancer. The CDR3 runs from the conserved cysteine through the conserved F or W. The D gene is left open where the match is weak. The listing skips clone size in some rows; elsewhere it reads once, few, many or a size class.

CDR3: CASSERQGARQPQHF
DNA: TGTGCCAGCAGTGAAAGGCAGGGGGCGCGTCAGCCCCAGCATTTT
J: TRBJ1-5
D: TRBD1
size: -
V: TRBV6-1

CDR3: CSVGAWVRTDTQYF
DNA: TGCAGCGTTGGGGCTTGGGTCCGGACAGATACGCAGTATTTT
J: TRBJ2-3
D: -
size: once
V: TRBV29-1

CDR3: CATSLSGRASYEQYF
DNA: TGTGCCACCAGCCTTAGCGGGAGGGCCTCCTACGAGCAGTACTTC
J: TRBJ2-7
D: TRBD2
size: -
V: TRBV15

CDR3: CASSPPALGNTIYF
DNA: TGTGCCAGCTCACCACCGGCATTAGGAAACACCATATATTTT
J: TRBJ1-3
D: -
size: -
V: TRBV18

CDR3: CASSPRGGAKGETQYF
DNA: TGTGCCAGCAGCCCGCGGGGGGGCGCGAAAGGGGAGACCCAGTACTTC
J: TRBJ2-5
D: TRBD2
size: -
V: TRBV7-2

CDR3: CASSKMARVEETQYF
DNA: TGTGCCAGCAGCAAAATGGCCAGGGTAGAGGAGACCCAGTACTTC
J: TRBJ2-5
D: -
size: few
V: TRBV21-1

CDR3: CASSPDVRGGYTF
DNA: TGTGCCAGCAGCCCTGACGTTCGGGGTGGCTACACCTTC
J: TRBJ1-2
D: -
size: -
V: TRBV5-6

CDR3: CASSPAGRRDIQYF
DNA: TGCGCCAGCAGCCCGGCGGGGAGGAGGGACATTCAGTACTTC
J: TRBJ2-4
D: -
size: -
V: TRBV5-1

CDR3: CASSQDLSGSGDEQFF
DNA: TGTGCCAGCAGCCAAGATTTGAGCGGGAGTGGCGATGAGCAGTTCTTC
J: TRBJ2-1
D: TRBD2
size: -
V: TRBV14

CDR3: CASSPKPNTEAFF
DNA: TGTGCCAGCAGCCCGAAGCCGAACACTGAAGCTTTCTTT
J: TRBJ1-1
D: -
size: -
V: TRBV2

CDR3: CASSSDRDYGYTF
DNA: TGTGCCAGCAGTTCGGACAGGGACTATGGCTACACCTTC
J: TRBJ1-2
D: TRBD1
size: -
V: TRBV6-6

CDR3: CASMGRGGPYIEQFF
DNA: TGTGCCAGCATGGGGCGGGGAGGTCCTTACATTGAGCAGTTCTTC
J: TRBJ2-1
D: -
size: -
V: TRBV7-2

CDR3: CASSRTGLSNYGYTF
DNA: TGTGCCAGCAGCCGAACAGGCTTGAGCAACTATGGCTACACCTTC
J: TRBJ1-2
D: -
size: -
V: TRBV5-4

CDR3: CASSPGTGSTDTQYF
DNA: TGTGCCAGCAGTCCCGGGACAGGGAGCACAGATACGCAGTATTTT
J: TRBJ2-3
D: TRBD1
size: -
V: TRBV6-5

CDR3: CASGTGVGDTQYF
DNA: TGTGCCAGCGGGACGGGAGTTGGCGATACGCAGTATTTT
J: TRBJ2-3
D: -
size: few
V: TRBV6-6

CDR3: CAIRRDSQETQYF
DNA: TGTGCCATCAGGAGGGACAGTCAAGAGACCCAGTACTTC
J: TRBJ2-5
D: TRBD1
size: once
V: TRBV10-3

CDR3: CASSQRHGGQGAYEQYF
DNA: TGTGCCAGCAGCCAACGGCACGGGGGACAGGGGGCGTACGAGCAGTACTTC
J: TRBJ2-7
D: TRBD1
size: -
V: TRBV4-2

CDR3: CASSLGGGVAEAFF
DNA: TGTGCCAGCAGTTTGGGCGGGGGCGTCGCTGAAGCTTTCTTT
J: TRBJ1-1
D: -
size: -
V: TRBV28

CDR3: CAIILPDRAPSGTPTDTQYF
DNA: TGTGCCATCATCTTACCGGACAGGGCGCCCAGCGGCACTCCCACAGATACGCAGTATTTT
J: TRBJ2-3
D: TRBD1
size: -
V: TRBV10-3

CDR3: CASSLFRGGRLAKNIQYF
DNA: TGTGCCAGCAGTTTATTCAGGGGAGGGAGGCTAGCCAAAAACATTCAGTACTTC
J: TRBJ2-4
D: -
size: -
V: TRBV27

CDR3: CASSAGKTEAFF
DNA: TGTGCCAGCAGTGCCGGGAAAACTGAAGCTTTCTTT
J: TRBJ1-1
D: -
size: -
V: TRBV25-1

CDR3: CASSLASLASEQFF
DNA: TGTGCCAGCAGCTTAGCGTCCCTAGCTAGTGAGCAGTTCTTC
J: TRBJ2-1
D: -
size: -
V: TRBV7-8

CDR3: CASSLPPPSEAYSYEQYF
DNA: TGTGCCAGCAGTTTACCTCCGCCTAGCGAGGCCTACTCCTACGAGCAGTACTTC
J: TRBJ2-7
D: -
size: -
V: TRBV28

CDR3: CASSLEGTYEQYF
DNA: TGTGCCAGCAGCTTGGAGGGGACCTACGAGCAGTACTTC
J: TRBJ2-7
D: -
size: -
V: TRBV5-6

CDR3: CASSLVIRESSYEQYF
DNA: TGTGCCAGCAGCTTAGTTATCCGGGAAAGCTCCTACGAGCAGTACTTC
J: TRBJ2-7
D: -
size: -
V: TRBV7-8

CDR3: CASSTGRRTTEAFF
DNA: TGTGCCAGCAGTACGGGTAGGAGGACCACTGAAGCTTTCTTT
J: TRBJ1-1
D: -
size: -
V: TRBV5-6

CDR3: CASSSLGRGSINEQFF
DNA: TGTGCCAGCAGCTCCCTAGGGCGCGGGAGCATAAATGAGCAGTTCTTC
J: TRBJ2-1
D: TRBD2
size: -
V: TRBV9

CDR3: CASSLEVGNTIYF
DNA: TGTGCCAGCAGCTTGGAGGTTGGAAACACCATATATTTT
J: TRBJ1-3
D: -
size: -
V: TRBV27

CDR3: CASSGAGVNTQYF
DNA: TGTGCCAGCTCAGGGGCTGGGGTTAATACGCAGTATTTT
J: TRBJ2-3
D: -
size: -
V: TRBV18

CDR3: CASSPPRAGGKNEQFF
DNA: TGTGCCAGCTCACCACCGAGGGCAGGGGGAAAAAATGAGCAGTTCTTC
J: TRBJ2-1
D: TRBD1
size: -
V: TRBV18

CDR3: CSVDSRQGGDGYTF
DNA: TGCAGCGTTGATTCGCGGCAGGGTGGTGATGGCTACACCTTC
J: TRBJ1-2
D: -
size: -
V: TRBV29-1

CDR3: CASTRGQGAYTDTQYF
DNA: TGTGCCAGCACCCGCGGTCAGGGGGCGTATACAGATACGCAGTATTTT
J: TRBJ2-3
D: TRBD1
size: -
V: TRBV6-6

CDR3: CASSVGALRGNEQFF
DNA: TGTGCCAGCAGCGTAGGGGCCCTGAGAGGGAATGAGCAGTTCTTC
J: TRBJ2-1
D: -
size: -
V: TRBV9

CDR3: CASTFRPDLFRSTDTQYF
DNA: TGTGCCAGCACCTTCCGGCCCGACTTATTTCGTAGCACAGATACGCAGTATTTT
J: TRBJ2-3
D: -
size: once
V: TRBV28

CDR3: CASSLEPGLKGEKLFF
DNA: TGTGCCAGCAGCTTAGAACCAGGGCTCAAAGGTGAAAAACTGTTTTTT
J: TRBJ1-4
D: -
size: -
V: TRBV7-2

CDR3: CASSKGTAGTSGRQETQYF
DNA: TGTGCCAGCAGCAAAGGTACCGCTGGGACTAGCGGGAGGCAGGAGACCCAGTACTTC
J: TRBJ2-5
D: TRBD2
size: -
V: TRBV7-9

CDR3: CASSHGQGTTDTQYF
DNA: TGTGCCAGCAGCCACGGACAGGGCACGACAGATACGCAGTATTTT
J: TRBJ2-3
D: TRBD1
size: once
V: TRBV9

CDR3: CASRNISYEQYF
DNA: TGTGCCAGCAGAAATATCTCCTACGAGCAGTACTTC
J: TRBJ2-7
D: -
size: -
V: TRBV21-1

CDR3: CASSSGTSGSRNTQYF
DNA: TGTGCCAGCAGTTCCGGGACTAGCGGGAGTAGGAATACGCAGTATTTT
J: TRBJ2-3
D: TRBD2
size: -
V: TRBV25-1

CDR3: CASSSEQGIREKLFF
DNA: TGTGCCAGCAGCTCAGAACAGGGAATTAGAGAAAAACTGTTTTTT
J: TRBJ1-4
D: -
size: -
V: TRBV7-9

CDR3: CAIQGSGNTIYF
DNA: TGTGCCATCCAGGGCTCTGGAAACACCATATATTTT
J: TRBJ1-3
D: -
size: -
V: TRBV10-3

CDR3: CASKLGPIQYF
DNA: TGTGCCAGCAAACTGGGCCCAATTCAGTACTTC
J: TRBJ2-4
D: -
size: -
V: TRBV28

CDR3: CASRVRSGVSHTNYGYTF
DNA: TGTGCCAGTAGGGTGAGATCGGGGGTATCCCATACCAACTATGGCTACACCTTC
J: TRBJ1-2
D: -
size: -
V: TRBV19

CDR3: CASSERPGGLVEKLFF
DNA: TGTGCCAGCAGTGAAAGACCGGGGGGGTTAGTTGAAAAACTGTTTTTT
J: TRBJ1-4
D: -
size: -
V: TRBV6-1

CDR3: CASSVGQGKGQPQHF
DNA: TGTGCCAGCAGTGTGGGACAGGGGAAGGGACAGCCCCAGCATTTT
J: TRBJ1-5
D: TRBD1
size: -
V: TRBV2

CDR3: CASSPGLAGGRRNIQYF
DNA: TGTGCCAGCAGTCCAGGACTAGCGGGAGGCCGGCGGAACATTCAGTACTTC
J: TRBJ2-4
D: TRBD2
size: -
V: TRBV27

CDR3: CASRLAPGLAYEQYF
DNA: TGTGCAAGTCGCTTAGCGCCGGGACTAGCCTACGAGCAGTACTTC
J: TRBJ2-7
D: -
size: -
V: TRBV12-2

CDR3: CASSPPSAVNQPQHF
DNA: TGTGCCAGCTCCCCACCGAGCGCCGTAAATCAGCCCCAGCATTTT
J: TRBJ1-5
D: -
size: -
V: TRBV18

CDR3: CASSTRDPGDYGYTF
DNA: TGTGCCAGTAGTACAAGGGACCCGGGGGACTATGGCTACACCTTC
J: TRBJ1-2
D: -
size: few
V: TRBV19